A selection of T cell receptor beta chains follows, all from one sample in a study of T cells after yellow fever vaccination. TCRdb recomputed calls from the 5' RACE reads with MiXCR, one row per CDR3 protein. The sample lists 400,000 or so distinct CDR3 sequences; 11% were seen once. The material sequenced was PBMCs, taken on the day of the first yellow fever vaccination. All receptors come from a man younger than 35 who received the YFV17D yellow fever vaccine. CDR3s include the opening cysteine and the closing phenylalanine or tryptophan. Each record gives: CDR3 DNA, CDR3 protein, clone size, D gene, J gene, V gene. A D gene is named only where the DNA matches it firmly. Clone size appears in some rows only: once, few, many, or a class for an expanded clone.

CDR3nt: TGCAGTGCTAGTGACCCGGGACAGAGTATTAATTCACCCCTCCACTTT; CDR3aa: CSASDPGQSINSPLHF; abundance: -; d_gene: TRBD1; j_gene: TRBJ1-6; v_gene: TRBV20-1
CDR3nt: TGTGCCAGCAGCTTACAGGACAGCCCCACTGAAGCTTTCTTT; CDR3aa: CASSLQDSPTEAFF; abundance: -; d_gene: -; j_gene: TRBJ1-1; v_gene: TRBV7-8
CDR3nt: TGCAGCGTTGTTTCCAAGGGAGCTTTCTTT; CDR3aa: CSVVSKGAFF; abundance: few; d_gene: -; j_gene: TRBJ1-1; v_gene: TRBV29-1
CDR3nt: TGTGCCAGCAGCATCGGGACAGGGGTCGGAAACACCATATATTTT; CDR3aa: CASSIGTGVGNTIYF; abundance: few; d_gene: TRBD1; j_gene: TRBJ1-3; v_gene: TRBV7-8
CDR3nt: TGCGCCAGCAGCCAGGACGGGTCCTACGAGCAGTACTTC; CDR3aa: CASSQDGSYEQYF; abundance: -; d_gene: -; j_gene: TRBJ2-7; v_gene: TRBV5-1
CDR3nt: TGTGCCAGCAGTGCCCCGGACAAGGGCGATCAGCCCCAGCATTTT; CDR3aa: CASSAPDKGDQPQHF; abundance: -; d_gene: -; j_gene: TRBJ1-5; v_gene: TRBV6-1
CDR3nt: TGCAGCATCCGACAGGGGGCGGACACCGGGGAGCTGTTTTTT; CDR3aa: CSIRQGADTGELFF; abundance: many; d_gene: TRBD1; j_gene: TRBJ2-2; v_gene: TRBV29-1
CDR3nt: TGTGCCAGCAGTGAATATGGGGGGAAGGGCCGATCGAACTATGGCTACACCTTC; CDR3aa: CASSEYGGKGRSNYGYTF; abundance: -; d_gene: -; j_gene: TRBJ1-2; v_gene: TRBV25-1
CDR3nt: TGTGCCAGCAGGGGGGGGGCGAACACCGGGGAGCTGTTTTTT; CDR3aa: CASRGGANTGELFF; abundance: many; d_gene: TRBD2; j_gene: TRBJ2-2; v_gene: TRBV6-6
CDR3nt: TGTGCCAGCAGCCCCGGGACATCTTACAATGAGCAGTTCTTC; CDR3aa: CASSPGTSYNEQFF; abundance: -; d_gene: -; j_gene: TRBJ2-1; v_gene: TRBV7-3
CDR3nt: TGTGCCATCAGTGAGTTGGGGACAGATACGCAGTATTTT; CDR3aa: CAISELGTDTQYF; abundance: few; d_gene: -; j_gene: TRBJ2-3; v_gene: TRBV10-3
CDR3nt: TGCAGCGTTGCAGCACGGGGGGCCCAGTACTTC; CDR3aa: CSVAARGAQYF; abundance: few; d_gene: TRBD2; j_gene: TRBJ2-5; v_gene: TRBV29-1
CDR3nt: TGCGCCAGCAGCCAAGATAATAGGGGGAGGACTGAAGCTTTCTTT; CDR3aa: CASSQDNRGRTEAFF; abundance: -; d_gene: -; j_gene: TRBJ1-1; v_gene: TRBV4-3
CDR3nt: TGCAGTGCTAGAGGCTTGACGGGGGGGGACAATGAGCAGTTCTTC; CDR3aa: CSARGLTGGDNEQFF; abundance: few; d_gene: TRBD2; j_gene: TRBJ2-1; v_gene: TRBV20-1
CDR3nt: TGCGCCAGCAGCTCTGTGGTGGACGGGGGGTCCTACAATGAGCAGTTCTTC; CDR3aa: CASSSVVDGGSYNEQFF; abundance: many; d_gene: TRBD2; j_gene: TRBJ2-1; v_gene: TRBV5-1
CDR3nt: TGCAGCGTTGCGGCCGACTCCTACGAGCAGTACTTC; CDR3aa: CSVAADSYEQYF; abundance: -; d_gene: -; j_gene: TRBJ2-7; v_gene: TRBV29-1
CDR3nt: TGCGCCAGCGGGACTAGCGGGTTTGAGCAGTTCTTC; CDR3aa: CASGTSGFEQFF; abundance: -; d_gene: TRBD2; j_gene: TRBJ2-1; v_gene: TRBV10-2
CDR3nt: TGTGCCAGCAGCCCGGGCCAGAGCACTGAAGCTTTCTTT; CDR3aa: CASSPGQSTEAFF; abundance: few; d_gene: -; j_gene: TRBJ1-1; v_gene: TRBV27
CDR3nt: TGCGCCAGCAGCCAAGTGCGGCAGGAGCCTGGAAACACCATATATTTT; CDR3aa: CASSQVRQEPGNTIYF; abundance: -; d_gene: -; j_gene: TRBJ1-3; v_gene: TRBV4-3
CDR3nt: TGTGCCAGCAGCCTTATAACTCCTCAGCCCCAGCATTTT; CDR3aa: CASSLITPQPQHF; abundance: -; d_gene: -; j_gene: TRBJ1-5; v_gene: TRBV7-9
CDR3nt: TGTGCCATCAGTGGTCAGGTGGCAGGGGATGAAGCTTTCTTT; CDR3aa: CAISGQVAGDEAFF; abundance: few; d_gene: -; j_gene: TRBJ1-1; v_gene: TRBV10-3
CDR3nt: TGCGCCAGCAGCGTTGATCAGGGTCTCACAGATACGCAGTATTTT; CDR3aa: CASSVDQGLTDTQYF; abundance: few; d_gene: -; j_gene: TRBJ2-3; v_gene: TRBV5-1
CDR3nt: TGTGCCAGCAGTGAATGGGATGGGAGAACCTACAATGAGCAGTTCTTC; CDR3aa: CASSEWDGRTYNEQFF; abundance: -; d_gene: -; j_gene: TRBJ2-1; v_gene: TRBV25-1
CDR3nt: TGTGCCAGCAGTTACTCGGGGGGGACCTACAATGAGCAGTTCTTC; CDR3aa: CASSYSGGTYNEQFF; abundance: many; d_gene: TRBD2; j_gene: TRBJ2-1; v_gene: TRBV6-5
CDR3nt: TGCAGCGCCGGGCCGGAGGGGGGCTACACCTTC; CDR3aa: CSAGPEGGYTF; abundance: -; d_gene: -; j_gene: TRBJ1-2; v_gene: TRBV29-1
CDR3nt: TGTGCCAGCAGCCGCAGGGTAAATGAGCAGTTCTTC; CDR3aa: CASSRRVNEQFF; abundance: -; d_gene: -; j_gene: TRBJ2-1; v_gene: TRBV11-3
CDR3nt: TGTGCCAGCACCCGTGGAAGGGGTGGGTACAATGAGCAGTTCTTC; CDR3aa: CASTRGRGGYNEQFF; abundance: few; d_gene: -; j_gene: TRBJ2-1; v_gene: TRBV28
CDR3nt: TGTGCCAGCAGTGGGGATATTGGACTAGCGGACCAAGAGACCCAGTACTTC; CDR3aa: CASSGDIGLADQETQYF; abundance: -; d_gene: TRBD2; j_gene: TRBJ2-5; v_gene: TRBV28
CDR3nt: TGTGCCAGCAGGACAGGAGTGGGGGTGGTGGGCTACACCTTC; CDR3aa: CASRTGVGVVGYTF; abundance: few; d_gene: -; j_gene: TRBJ1-2; v_gene: TRBV7-2
CDR3nt: TGTACCAGCAGGGAATCGGGACAGTCAATCTCTGGGGCCAACGTCCTGACTTTC; CDR3aa: CTSRESGQSISGANVLTF; abundance: -; d_gene: TRBD1; j_gene: TRBJ2-6; v_gene: TRBV12-3/TRBV12-4
CDR3nt: TGTGCCAGCAGCTCTGGACAGGGGGTAAAACTGTTTTTT; CDR3aa: CASSSGQGVKLFF; abundance: few; d_gene: TRBD1; j_gene: TRBJ1-4; v_gene: TRBV7-2
CDR3nt: TGTGCCACCCAACAATCAACTAATGAAAAACTGTTTTTT; CDR3aa: CATQQSTNEKLFF; abundance: -; d_gene: -; j_gene: TRBJ1-4; v_gene: TRBV7-2
CDR3nt: TGCAGTCCTCGGGGACAGTTTGAGCAGTTCTTC; CDR3aa: CSPRGQFEQFF; abundance: few; d_gene: TRBD1; j_gene: TRBJ2-1; v_gene: TRBV20-1
CDR3nt: TGTGCCAGCAGCGTCCGACAGTCCACCGGGGAGCTGTTTTTT; CDR3aa: CASSVRQSTGELFF; abundance: -; d_gene: -; j_gene: TRBJ2-2; v_gene: TRBV7-6
CDR3nt: TGTGCCAGCAGTCCAGACAGCTATGGCTACACCTTC; CDR3aa: CASSPDSYGYTF; abundance: many; d_gene: -; j_gene: TRBJ1-2; v_gene: TRBV6-6
CDR3nt: TGCGCCAGCAGCCAAGGGGCGGGGGGGCACGCAGATACGCAGTATTTT; CDR3aa: CASSQGAGGHADTQYF; abundance: -; d_gene: TRBD2; j_gene: TRBJ2-3; v_gene: TRBV4-3
CDR3nt: TGTGCCAGCAGCCAAGATGTGGAAACGGGCGAGCAGTACTTC; CDR3aa: CASSQDVETGEQYF; abundance: few; d_gene: -; j_gene: TRBJ2-7; v_gene: TRBV4-2
CDR3nt: TGTGCCAGCAGTTACCCAATAGCGGAGATACTAGCCAAAAACATTCAGTACTTC; CDR3aa: CASSYPIAEILAKNIQYF; abundance: many; d_gene: -; j_gene: TRBJ2-4; v_gene: TRBV6-2/TRBV6-3
CDR3nt: TGTGCCAGCAGTTTAGGGTTGAGTGCCTATATGGCGGACACCGGGGAGCTGTTTTTT; CDR3aa: CASSLGLSAYMADTGELFF; abundance: many; d_gene: -; j_gene: TRBJ2-2; v_gene: TRBV12-3/TRBV12-4
CDR3nt: TGTGCCAGCAGTTACGGGGGCGGTCAGCCCCAGCATTTT; CDR3aa: CASSYGGGQPQHF; abundance: -; d_gene: -; j_gene: TRBJ1-5; v_gene: TRBV6-2/TRBV6-3
CDR3nt: TGTGCCAGCGGGTCCTCTACTAGCGGGTGGGACAATGAGCAGTTCTTC; CDR3aa: CASGSSTSGWDNEQFF; abundance: -; d_gene: TRBD2; j_gene: TRBJ2-1; v_gene: TRBV12-3/TRBV12-4
CDR3nt: TGTGCCAGCAGTTACTTTCGTTCGGGCAGCAGCTATGGCTACACCTTC; CDR3aa: CASSYFRSGSSYGYTF; abundance: -; d_gene: -; j_gene: TRBJ1-2; v_gene: TRBV6-5
CDR3nt: TGCAGCGCCCTGGGGGGGGTCCATTCGTCCCACGAGCAGTACTTC; CDR3aa: CSALGGVHSSHEQYF; abundance: -; d_gene: TRBD2; j_gene: TRBJ2-7; v_gene: TRBV29-1
CDR3nt: TGCGCCAGCAGCCCGACACGGAGGGCAACTAATGAAAAACTGTTTTTT; CDR3aa: CASSPTRRATNEKLFF; abundance: few; d_gene: -; j_gene: TRBJ1-4; v_gene: TRBV23-1
CDR3nt: TGTGCCACCAGTGACTTCGGCCGCGGGGGGGCTGTTAATGAGCAGTTCTTC; CDR3aa: CATSDFGRGGAVNEQFF; abundance: -; d_gene: TRBD2; j_gene: TRBJ2-1; v_gene: TRBV24-1
CDR3nt: TGCAGCGTTGAAGAATCGGGAATTGAAGAGACCCAGTACTTC; CDR3aa: CSVEESGIEETQYF; abundance: -; d_gene: -; j_gene: TRBJ2-5; v_gene: TRBV29-1
CDR3nt: TGTGCCAGCAGCGTACGACAGGGATGGCAAGAAAAACTGTTTTTT; CDR3aa: CASSVRQGWQEKLFF; abundance: -; d_gene: TRBD1; j_gene: TRBJ1-4; v_gene: TRBV3-1
CDR3nt: TGTGCCTGGAGTGAGAGGCGGGAGCAGTACTTC; CDR3aa: CAWSERREQYF; abundance: few; d_gene: -; j_gene: TRBJ2-7; v_gene: TRBV30
CDR3nt: TGTGCCAGCAGCTCGACAGGGCTGATAGATGAGCAGTTCTTC; CDR3aa: CASSSTGLIDEQFF; abundance: few; d_gene: TRBD1; j_gene: TRBJ2-1; v_gene: TRBV7-3
CDR3nt: TGTGCCTGGATCCTTCAGGGTCGGGGCCACAATGAGCAGTTCTTC; CDR3aa: CAWILQGRGHNEQFF; abundance: -; d_gene: -; j_gene: TRBJ2-1; v_gene: TRBV30
CDR3nt: TGTGCCAGCAGCTTAGGATGGAGGGGCGGGGAGCTGTTTTTT; CDR3aa: CASSLGWRGGELFF; abundance: many; d_gene: -; j_gene: TRBJ2-2; v_gene: TRBV7-2
CDR3nt: TGTGCCAGCAGCTACGTCTCGGCGGGGGGGCAAGAGACCCAGTACTTC; CDR3aa: CASSYVSAGGQETQYF; abundance: -; d_gene: TRBD2; j_gene: TRBJ2-5; v_gene: TRBV7-9
CDR3nt: TGTGCCAGCAGCCCAGGACTGTACACAGATACGCAGTATTTT; CDR3aa: CASSPGLYTDTQYF; abundance: -; d_gene: -; j_gene: TRBJ2-3; v_gene: TRBV7-2
CDR3nt: TGTGCCAGCTCACCACGGGCAGAAGAGACCCAGTACTTC; CDR3aa: CASSPRAEETQYF; abundance: -; d_gene: -; j_gene: TRBJ2-5; v_gene: TRBV18